The 13 T cell receptor beta chains below come from one sample, sequenced in a study of shared clonotypes between healthy human individuals. Some clones are missing from TCRdb's copy, which holds only in-frame ones; the method was immunoSEQ multiplex PCR. The table lists some 2,000,000 clones, approximately 95% of them singletons. The sample was naive CD4+ T cells sorted from blood. Indicated subset: CD45RA+ positively selected. The receptors were sampled from a man in his late teens or twenties in good health.

V is TRBV2 and J is TRBJ1-6, with 9 bases aligning to TRBD1. CDR1 is SNHLY and CDR2 is FYNNEI in the germline V gene. The CDR3 contains 17 residues. The ends lost 4 bases at V and 5 bases at J; junction bases unmatched: 9. The CDR3 is CASSALRWTGDNSPLHF. The CDR3 DNA reads as TGTGCCAGCAGTGCCCTACGCTGGACAGGGGATAATTCACCCCTCCACTTT.

The chain carries TRBV7-9 and TRBJ2-5, with D uncertain. This CDR3 is 14 amino acids long. Germline V lookup: CDR1 SEHNR, CDR2 FQNEAQ (reference sequence). Trimming removed 1 base from V and 3 bases from J, with 9 bases in between. CDR3 region: CASSLETYEETQYF. CDR3 coding DNA: TGTGCCAGCAGCTTAGAAACATATGAAGAGACCCAGTACTTC.

The genes are TRBV28 and TRBJ1-4; 9 positions agree with TRBD1. Germline V lookup: CDR1 MDHEN, CDR2 SYDVKM. There are 16 residues in the CDR3. After removal of 2 bases from V and 5 bases from J, the junction contained 6 bases not matched to a gene. CDR3 in DNA: TGTGCCAGCAGTTTACCACACAGGGGGCGAAATGAAAAACTGTTTTTT. Protein: CASSLPHRGRNEKLFF. Supplemented by reference TRBV28 and TRBJ1-4, the full variable domain reads DVKVTQSSRYLVKRTGEKVFLECVQDMDHENMFWYRQDPGLGLRLIYFSYDVKMKEKGDIPEGYSVSREKKERFSLILESASTNQTSMYLCASSLPHRGRNEKLFFGSGTQLSVL.

The chain carries TRBV4-1 and TRBJ1-1, with a weak D call TRBD1 (6 bases). Germline V lookup: CDR1 MGHRA, CDR2 YSYEKL. Trimming stripped 6 bases from V and 4 bases from J, with 18 bases between. The CDR3 totals 15 residues. CDR3 nucleotides: TGCGCCAGCAGGCTTAGGGAAATGGGGGCCACTGAAGCTTTCTTT. It specifies CASRLREMGATEAFF.

As to this clone: The same CDR3 is also encoded by other DNA sequences in this sample. This sequence joins TRBV7-2 and TRBJ2-7; 8 positions agree with TRBD2. The V segment lost 0 bases and the J segment 2 bases; nucleotides outside the gene matches: 3. Germline V gene lookup returns CDR1 SGHTA and CDR2 FQGNSA. The CDR3 spans 15 residues. This chain's CDR3 is CASSLASGIPYEQYF. For the CDR3, the DNA is TGTGCCAGCAGCTTAGCTAGCGGGATCCCCTACGAGCAGTACTTC.

A word on this clone: The sample has other DNA sequences that encode this CDR3 too. This rearrangement joins TRBV7-2 to TRBJ2-7; 12 nucleotides match TRBD2. With 2 bases clipped from V and 4 bases from J, the junction kept 3 bases outside the gene matches. Germline V CDR1 and CDR2: SGHTA, FQGNSA. The CDR3 totals 15 residues. The CDR3 DNA sequence: TGTGCCAGCAGCTTAAGCCTAGCGGGAGGGTACGAGCAGTACTTC. It yields the protein CASSLSLAGGYEQYF.

The rearrangement joins TRBV6-6 to TRBJ1-2; D possibly corresponds to TRBD1 (5 bases). The CDR3 spans 13 residues. With 7 bases removed from V and 4 bases from J, the gap between germline ends came to 13 bases. Germline values: CDR1 MNHNY, CDR2 SVGAGI (reference sequence). The CDR3 region is CASTPTGTYGYTF. The CDR3 DNA is TGTGCCAGCACCCCGACGGGGACCTATGGCTACACCTTC.

J is TRBJ2-7 and V is TRBV14; maybe TRBD1 (5 bases). V lost 0 bases and J 6 bases, leaving 9 bases between the germline ends. Germline V gene sequence: CDR1 SGHDN, CDR2 FVKESK. CDR3 length: 13 amino acids. CDR3 DNA: TGTGCCAGCAGCCAAGAAAGGGGAACCGAGCAGTACTTC. Residues: CASSQERGTEQYF.

This clone was seen a few times. V gene TRBV28 combines with J gene TRBJ1-2; a weak D match, TRBD1 (5 bases). Trimming removed 3 bases at V and 1 base at J, with 6 bases between. There are 13 residues in the CDR3. CDR1 and CDR2 (germline): MDHEN, SYDVKM. In nucleotides, the CDR3 is TGTGCCAGCAGTTTGGGGGTTAACTATGGCTACACCTTC. This codes for CASSLGVNYGYTF.

The genes are TRBV5-1 and TRBJ1-4; no reliable D call. The CDR3 extends over 14 amino acids. The V gene's germline CDR1 is SGHRS and CDR2 YFSETQ. Trimming removed 3 bases at V and 0 bases at J, with 6 bases between. CDR3 protein: CASSSDSTNEKLFF. The CDR3 DNA sequence: TGCGCCAGCAGCTCGGATTCAACTAATGAAAAACTGTTTTTT.

This clone appeared once. Additional DNA sequences in this sample encode the identical CDR3. This chain links TRBV9 with TRBJ1-2; 9 positions match TRBD1. The V gene's germline CDR1 is SGDLS and CDR2 YYNGEE. The junction had 5 bases not matched to a gene; V was cut back by 4 bases and J by 4 bases. This CDR3 has 14 residues. The CDR3, as DNA: TGTGCCAGCAGCCCGGGACAGGGCGCCTATGGCTACACCTTC. Amino acids: CASSPGQGAYGYTF.

CDR3 amino acids: CASSLVGLENTEAFF. The CDR3 DNA reads as TGTGCCAGCAGTTTAGTTGGACTGGAGAACACTGAAGCTTTCTTT. This chain uses TRBV27 with TRBJ1-1; D call uncertain. In germline, CDR1 is MNHEY, CDR2 SMNVEV (reference sequence). The V and J ends lost 2 bases and 1 base respectively, with 11 bases between them. The CDR3 is made up of 15 amino acids.

The chain uses TRBV7-2 and TRBJ2-2; D remains ambiguous. The CDR3 covers 17 residues. Trimming removed 1 base from V and 2 bases from J, with 14 bases in between. From germline, CDR1 is SGHTA and CDR2 FQGNSA. For the CDR3, the DNA is TGTGCCAGCAGCTTAGAGGCCCGTCACCTCAACACCGGGGAGCTGTTTTTT. Its translation: CASSLEARHLNTGELFF. Variable domain in full (rest from reference TRBV7-2 and TRBJ2-2): GAGVSQSPSNKVTEKGKDVELRCDPISGHTALYWYRQSLGQGLEFLIYFQGNSAPDKSGLPSDRFSAERTGGSVSTLTIQRTQQEDSAVYLCASSLEARHLNTGELFFGEGSRLTVL.